The text below deals with one TCR beta chain. What it binds is unknown. The CDR3 runs 16 residues. V lost 0 bases and J lost 6, with 17 bases in between. Looked up from germline, CDR1 is MNHEY and CDR2 is SVGEGT. Library construction for TCR beta used iRepertoire HTBI primers and Arm-PCR of CDR3 regions. TCRdb recomputed calls from the multiplex PCR reads with MiXCR, one row per CDR3 protein. This table holds a few hundred thousand distinct CDR3 sequences, approximately 16% found once. The data derive from a study of regulatory T cells in long-lasting Graves disease. Study observations and caveats: Persistent disease exhibited a predilection for TRBV28, TRBJ1-2 and TRBJ2-5.

Sample time point: newly diagnosed GD, antithyroid drugs for less than 3 months. There was RNA extracted from PBMCs, and the TCR library was made from it. These data also formed part of another study, on T cells in Graves' hyperthyroidism and ophthalmopathy.

This TCR derives from a woman aged 18-29 years with Graves disease. The sample here was peripheral blood mononuclear cells (PBMCs), taken at new diagnosis, from a patient treated with antithyroid drugs. J is TRBJ1-1 and V is TRBV6-2 or TRBV6-3; D uncertain. The CDR3 nucleotides read TGTGCCAGCAGTTACTCCCCTCTAGGAGAAAGTTCTGAAGCTTTCTTT. This sequence encodes CASSYSPLGESSEAFF.